This TCR beta chain was sequenced during a study of T-cell reconstitution after alpha-beta-depleted transplantation in children. Broader study findings: Several hundred rapidly expanded clones from non-depleted graft cells reportedly supplied alpha-beta T cells about two months post-transplant. Surviving recipient T cells and thymic progenitors accounted for the high day-60 TCRbeta diversity observed in some patients. Among T cells one year after transplant, newly produced cells accounted for most counts and diversity.

Points on this clonotype: Its specificity is not known.

V shed 8 bases and J 7 bases; nucleotides not matched to a gene: 8. The CDR3 is 12 amino acids. Germline V lookup: CDR1 SQVTM, CDR2 ANQGSEA. The TCRbeta library incorporated unique molecular identifiers. TCRdb re-derived calls from the PCR reads in MiXCR, one entry per CDR3 protein. This sample yields approximately 200,000 distinct CDR3 sequences, of which 6.3% are seen a single time; under 6% belongs to the top ten. The chain combines TRBV29-1 with TRBJ1-2; 9 bases match TRBD1. The sequence was collected from a girl in the first two years of life with combined immunodeficiency, due to receive a stem cell transplant. The material sequenced was PBMCs, taken before TCRalphabeta/CD19-depleted stem cell transplant. CDR3 coding DNA: TGCAGCACCCATACAGGGGGCCTTGGCTACACCTTC. Its translation is CSTHTGGLGYTF.